These 15 T cell receptor beta chains were all obtained from the same sample, sequenced in a study of blood T cell repertoires in COVID-19. Libraries were prepared by immunoSEQ multiplex PCR; TCRdb keeps only in-frame clonotypes and omits some of them. The sample consists of about 150,000 clones, around nine tenths of them appearing once. The sample was peripheral blood. These receptors all come from a human donor in a cohort sampled during active COVID-19.

This chain uses TRBV7-2 with TRBJ1-6; the match to TRBD1 covers 11 bases. This CDR3 comprises 15 residues. CDR1 and CDR2 from the germline V gene are SGHTA and FQGNSA. The ends lost 5 bases at V and 9 bases at J; junction bases unmatched: 6. The CDR3 reads CASSAGQGVASPLHF. CDR3 sequence (DNA): TGTGCCAGCAGCGCGGGACAGGGGGTGGCTTCACCCCTCCACTTT.

This clone was detected only a few times. The gene calls are TRBV12-3 or TRBV12-4 and TRBJ1-5; D unclear. V shed 8 bases and J shed 7 bases, with 15 bases lying between them. This CDR3 comprises 13 residues. The CDR3 nucleotides read TGTGCCAGCCGGCGGATGGCTGGGCAGCCCCAGCATTTT. This gives the protein CASRRMAGQPQHF.

The gene calls are TRBV18 and TRBJ2-3; 8 nucleotides line up with TRBD2. Germline trimming cut 1 base from V and 0 bases from J; bases unmatched to any gene: 6. CDR1 and CDR2 from the germline V gene are KGHSH and LQKENI. The CDR3 is 17 amino acids. DNA of the CDR3: TGTGCCAGCTCACCACTTACTAGCGGAGTAAGCACAGATACGCAGTATTTT. This translates into CASSPLTSGVSTDTQYF.

The chain is built from TRBV30 and TRBJ2-5, with D tentatively TRBD1 (6 bases). CDR3 length equals 13 residues. The germline gives CDR1 GTSNPN, CDR2 SVGIG (reference sequence). V was trimmed by 4 bases and J by 5 bases, leaving 14 bases between them. The CDR3 loop is CAWTQGSGETQYF. The CDR3 DNA reads as TGTGCCTGGACCCAGGGGTCCGGGGAGACCCAGTACTTC.

The chain couples TRBV7-9 to TRBJ2-7; D is perhaps TRBD2 (5 bases). This CDR3 contains 13 residues. CDR1 SEHNR and CDR2 FQNEAQ come from the germline V gene (reference sequence). V lost 3 bases and J lost 6, with 12 bases in between. CDR3 sequence: CASSLLPTSEQYF. Here the CDR3 DNA reads TGTGCCAGCAGCTTGCTCCCTACTAGCGAGCAGTACTTC.

The chain is built from TRBV24-1 and TRBJ2-7; D is perhaps TRBD1 (5 bases). The CDR3 is 15 amino acids. CDR1 and CDR2 from the germline V gene are KGHDR and SFDVKD. Trimming pared 1 base from V and 4 bases from J, leaving 13 bases between. CDR3 sequence reads: CATSDFRAGRYEQYF. In DNA, the CDR3 is TGTGCCACCAGTGATTTTAGGGCAGGGCGGTACGAGCAGTACTTC.

The V call is TRBV4-1, the J call TRBJ2-3, with D possibly being TRBD2 (6 bases). This CDR3 is 17 amino acids long. The germline gives CDR1 MGHRA, CDR2 YSYEKL. V lost 2 bases and J lost 0, with 15 bases in between. The CDR3 bases are TGCGCCAGCAGCCAATATTTTGGGGCGGGGAGCACAGATACGCAGTATTTT. Translating gives CASSQYFGAGSTDTQYF.

This chain joins TRBV12-3 or TRBV12-4 and TRBJ1-1; D gene unclear. This CDR3 spans 13 amino acids. Trimming left V 8 bases short and J 6 bases short, with 16 bases between. The CDR3 region has the DNA TGTGCCAGCCTCACGGGGAATGGGGCTGAAGCTTTCTTT. Translated, it gives CASLTGNGAEAFF.

The gene calls are TRBV7-2 and TRBJ2-7; TRBD2 might be the D (6 bases). Per the germline V gene, CDR1 is SGHTA and CDR2 is FQGNSA. The ends were cut back, 1 base at V and 6 bases at J, with 16 bases in the middle. CDR3 size: 15 residues. The CDR3 region is CASSLEGRGYSEQYF. For the CDR3, the DNA is TGTGCCAGCAGCTTAGAGGGGCGGGGCTATAGCGAGCAGTACTTC.

Written as DNA, the CDR3 is TGTGCCAGCAGCGCGAGCTATGGCTACACCTTC. It yields the protein CASSASYGYTF. This chain joins TRBV3-1 (or the pseudogene TRBV3-2) and TRBJ1-2; D unresolved. V lost 5 bases and J lost 4, with 5 bases in between. The germline V gene encodes CDR1 LGHDT and CDR2 YNNKEL (reference sequence). This CDR3 is 11 amino acids long.

This chain connects TRBV5-1 to TRBJ2-1, with 7 bases fitting TRBD2. Trimming removed 0 bases from V and 4 bases from J; junction bases left unmatched: 7. CDR1 is SGHRS, CDR2 YFSETQ, per germline. The CDR3 is made up of 16 amino acids. The CDR3 reads CASSLDPSGAYNEQFF. DNA for the CDR3: TGCGCCAGCAGCTTGGATCCTAGCGGCGCATACAATGAGCAGTTCTTC.

This rearrangement joins TRBV7-2 to TRBJ2-2; unclear D gene. The CDR3 has 16 residues. V gave up 3 bases and J gave up 2 bases, with 13 bases separating them. Germline CDR1 reads SGHTA; CDR2 reads FQGNSA. CDR3 sequence reads: CASSLAIGPNTGELFF. The DNA of the CDR3 is TGTGCCAGCAGCTTGGCGATTGGGCCCAACACCGGGGAGCTGTTTTTT. The variable domain in full, with the rest retrieved from reference TRBV7-2 and TRBJ2-2, is GAGVSQSPSNKVTEKGKDVELRCDPISGHTALYWYRQSLGQGLEFLIYFQGNSAPDKSGLPSDRFSAERTGGSVSTLTIQRTQQEDSAVYLCASSLAIGPNTGELFFGEGSRLTVL.

This sequence joins TRBV6-5 and TRBJ2-7; the match to TRBD1 covers 7 bases. The CDR3 runs to 15 residues. J lost 1 base, V lost 5 bases, and 8 bases had no gene match. In germline, CDR1 is MNHEY, CDR2 SVGAGI. The CDR3: CASSPDRALSYEQYF. Here the CDR3 DNA reads TGTGCCAGCAGTCCCGACAGGGCTTTATCCTACGAGCAGTACTTC.

This chain uses TRBV28 with TRBJ1-4, with no clear D. V was clipped by 4 bases and J by 3 bases, with 12 bases between them. There are 15 residues in the CDR3. CDR1 MDHEN and CDR2 SYDVKM come from the germline V gene. CDR3 sequence (DNA): TGTGCCAGCAGTTGGGAGGGTTTAGCTAATGAAAAACTGTTTTTT. Encoded protein: CASSWEGLANEKLFF.

The chain joins TRBV5-5 to TRBJ1-1, with 8 bases matching TRBD1. The germline gives CDR1 SGHKS, CDR2 YYEKEE (reference sequence). The length of the CDR3 is 13 residues. V lost 3 bases to trimming and J lost 7 bases; unmatched junction nucleotides: 5. Here the CDR3 reads CASSSTGVGEAFF. The CDR3 nucleotides read TGTGCCAGCAGCTCGACAGGGGTGGGTGAAGCTTTCTTT.